The sequence of this T cell receptor beta chain was determined in a study of identical twins. In this sample, this clonotype turned up a few times. Its antigen is still unknown. Germline is not matched at one junction end, which may reflect a read error. Study findings and constraints: Among out-of-frame alpha sequences shared by twins, low generation probability occurred in excess. A partial confounding effect on zero-insertion analyses could come from invariant MAIT and iNKT cells.

Healthy Caucasians, and only they, were the donors. Germline V gene data show CDR1 as SSHAT and CDR2 as FNYEAQ (reference sequence). This CDR3 contains 16 residues. MiXCR was run by TCRdb on the 5' RACE reads, yielding one entry per CDR3 protein. This repertoire shows 470,000 or so distinct CDR3 sequences, approximately 24% found once; its top ten account for roughly 3%. This sample was also put to use in a study of T cells expressing NK-cell markers. That study reports: It remained uncertain whether the expanded NKG2C+ T cell clones were specific for HCMV antigens.

This chain links TRBV7-7 with TRBJ2-3, with 13 bases aligning to TRBD2. This clonotype originated in a woman aged 18-29 years in good health. Material: CD4+ T cells sorted from blood. CDR3 in DNA: TGTGCTAGCAGCCCCGGGACTAGCGGGGCCCAACGTGCGCAGTATTTT. This sequence encodes CASSPGTSGAQRAQYF.